These 3 T cell receptor beta chains were all obtained from the same sample, sequenced in a study of cytomegalovirus exposure and HLA in healthy donors. PCR employed 60 Vbeta and 13 Jbeta primers. TCRdb's table, derived via immunoSEQ multiplex PCR, lists solely in-frame clones and lacks some. There are 150,000 to 200,000 clones in the sample; roughly 81% occur only once, and roughly 5.2% lies in the top ten. Sequenced sample: PBMCs. Every receptor here comes from a girl aged 5-17 years in good health and CMV-seropositive.

The rearrangement links TRBV5-1 to TRBJ1-1; TRBD1 matches 7 bases. Losses at the gene ends were 2 bases for V and 0 bases for J; bases not matched to a gene: 7. Germline V lookup: CDR1 SGHRS, CDR2 YFSETQ. The CDR3 extends over 16 amino acids. Here the CDR3 reads CASSLYYRGLNTEAFF. The CDR3 bases are TGCGCCAGCAGCTTATACTACAGGGGATTGAACACTGAAGCTTTCTTT.

The CDR3 protein is CASTIRTGGYGYTF. The CDR3 DNA follows: TGTGCCAGCACCATCCGGACAGGGGGCTATGGCTACACCTTC. The genes are TRBV5-6 and TRBJ1-2, with TRBD1 matching over 10 bases. The CDR3 totals 14 residues. CDR1 and CDR2 from the germline V gene are SGHDT and YYEEEE. V lost 6 bases and J lost 4; bases outside the gene matches: 6.

This clone came up a few times. V gene TRBV5-6 combines with J gene TRBJ1-1; 11 nucleotides match TRBD1. The germline gives CDR1 SGHDT, CDR2 YYEEEE. CDR3 length: 17 amino acids. The J segment lost 0 bases and the V segment lost 2 bases, leaving 6 bases of the junction unmatched. DNA for the CDR3: TGTGCCAGCAGCTTCGGGACAGGGGGTGGGATGAACACTGAAGCTTTCTTT. The encoded protein is CASSFGTGGGMNTEAFF.